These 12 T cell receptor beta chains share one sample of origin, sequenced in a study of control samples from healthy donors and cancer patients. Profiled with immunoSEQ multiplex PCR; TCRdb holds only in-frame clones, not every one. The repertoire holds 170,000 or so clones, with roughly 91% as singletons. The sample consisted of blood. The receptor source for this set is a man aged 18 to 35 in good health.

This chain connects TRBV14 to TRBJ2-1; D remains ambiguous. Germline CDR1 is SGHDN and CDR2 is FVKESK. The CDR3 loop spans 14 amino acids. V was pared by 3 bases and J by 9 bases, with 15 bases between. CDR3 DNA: TGTGCCAGCAGCCAGTTGCGGATGGTTGGTGAGCAGTTCTTC. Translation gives CASSQLRMVGEQFF.

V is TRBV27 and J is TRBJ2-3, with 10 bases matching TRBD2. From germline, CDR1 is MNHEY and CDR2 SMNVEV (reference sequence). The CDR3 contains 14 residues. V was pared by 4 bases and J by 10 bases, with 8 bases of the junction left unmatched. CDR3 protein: CASSSVGTSVAQYF. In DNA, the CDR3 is TGTGCCAGCAGTTCCGTCGGGACTAGCGTTGCGCAGTATTTT.

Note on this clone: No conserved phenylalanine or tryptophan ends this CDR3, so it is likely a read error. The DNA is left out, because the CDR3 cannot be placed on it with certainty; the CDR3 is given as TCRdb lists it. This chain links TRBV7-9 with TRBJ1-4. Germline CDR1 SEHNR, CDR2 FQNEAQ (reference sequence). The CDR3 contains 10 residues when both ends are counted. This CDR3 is CASSPHPFVN.

The CDR3 is CASSPHRGSRTEAFF. For the CDR3, the DNA is TGTGCCAGCAGTCCGCATAGGGGATCTAGGACTGAAGCTTTCTTT. This chain joins TRBV28 and TRBJ1-1; possible D gene TRBD1, 5 bases. CDR1 is MDHEN, CDR2 SYDVKM, per germline. Between the trimmed V and J ends, which lost 5 bases and 5 bases, there was a span of 18 bases. CDR3 size: 15 residues.

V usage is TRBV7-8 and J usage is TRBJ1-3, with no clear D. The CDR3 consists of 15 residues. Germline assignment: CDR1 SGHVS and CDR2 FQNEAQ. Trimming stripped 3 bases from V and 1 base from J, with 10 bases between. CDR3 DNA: TGTGCCAGCAGCTTTACTCTGACTTCTGGAAACACCATATATTTT. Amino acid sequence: CASSFTLTSGNTIYF.

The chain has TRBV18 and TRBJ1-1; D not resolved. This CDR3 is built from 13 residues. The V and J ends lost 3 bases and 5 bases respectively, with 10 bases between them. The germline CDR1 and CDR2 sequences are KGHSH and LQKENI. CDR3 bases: TGTGCCAGCTCACCCGCCAGCAGTACTGAAGCTTTCTTT. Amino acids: CASSPASSTEAFF.

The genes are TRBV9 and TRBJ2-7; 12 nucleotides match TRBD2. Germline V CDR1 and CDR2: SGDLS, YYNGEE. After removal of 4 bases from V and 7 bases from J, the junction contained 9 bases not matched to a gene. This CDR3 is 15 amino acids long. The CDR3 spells CASSSSSGGAGEQYF. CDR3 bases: TGTGCCAGCAGCTCCTCTAGCGGGGGGGCCGGGGAGCAGTACTTC.

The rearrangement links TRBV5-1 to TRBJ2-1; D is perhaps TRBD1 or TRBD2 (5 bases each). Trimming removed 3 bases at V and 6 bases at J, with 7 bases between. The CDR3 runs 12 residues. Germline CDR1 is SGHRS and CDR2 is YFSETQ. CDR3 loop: CASSWDGNEQFF. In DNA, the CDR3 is TGCGCCAGCAGCTGGGACGGCAATGAGCAGTTCTTC.

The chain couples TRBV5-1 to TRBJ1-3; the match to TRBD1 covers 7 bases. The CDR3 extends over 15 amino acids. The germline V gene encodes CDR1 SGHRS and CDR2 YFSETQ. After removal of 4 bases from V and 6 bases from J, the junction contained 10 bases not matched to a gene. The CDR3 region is CASSAGQTAENTIYF. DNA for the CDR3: TGCGCCAGCAGCGCGGGACAGACTGCTGAAAACACCATATATTTT. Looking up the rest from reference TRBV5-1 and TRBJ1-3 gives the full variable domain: KAGVTQTPRYLIKTRGQQVTLSCSPISGHRSVSWYQQTPGQGLQFLFEYFSETQRNKGNFPGRFSGRQFSNSRSEMNVSTLELGDSALYLCASSAGQTAENTIYFGEGSWLTVV.

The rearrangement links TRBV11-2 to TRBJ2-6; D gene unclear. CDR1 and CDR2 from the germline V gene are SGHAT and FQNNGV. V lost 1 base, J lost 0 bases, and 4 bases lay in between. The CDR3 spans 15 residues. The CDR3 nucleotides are TGTGCCAGCAGCTTAGTAAGCTCTGGGGCCAACGTCCTGACTTTC. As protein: CASSLVSSGANVLTF.

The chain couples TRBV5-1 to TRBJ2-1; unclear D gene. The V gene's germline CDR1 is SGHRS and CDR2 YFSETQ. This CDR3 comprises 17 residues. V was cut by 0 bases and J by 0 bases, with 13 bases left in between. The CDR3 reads CASSLDGPLSSYNEQFF. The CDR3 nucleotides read TGCGCCAGCAGCTTGGACGGGCCTTTGAGCTCCTACAATGAGCAGTTCTTC.

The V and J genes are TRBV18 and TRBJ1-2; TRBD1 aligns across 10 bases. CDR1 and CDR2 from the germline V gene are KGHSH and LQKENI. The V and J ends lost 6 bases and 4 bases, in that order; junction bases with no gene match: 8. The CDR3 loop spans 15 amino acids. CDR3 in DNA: TGTGCCAGCTCCGCGGGACAGGGGAGGTCCTATGGCTACACCTTC. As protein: CASSAGQGRSYGYTF.